Shown below are 16 T cell receptor beta chains from a single sample sequenced in a study of shared clonotypes between healthy human individuals. This table comes from immunoSEQ multiplex PCR, and its TCRdb copy is limited to in-frame clones, with some not included. The sample includes around 2,000,000 clones, approximately 94% of them seen just once. Naive CD8 isolation took CD45RO-negative cells positively selected for CCR7 and excluded terminally differentiated effector memory CD45RA+ cells. The sequencing input was naive CD8+ T cells sorted from blood. The origin of the receptors is a man aged 18 to 35 in good health.

The V and J genes are TRBV5-1 and TRBJ2-7; D is ambiguous. From germline, CDR1 is SGHRS and CDR2 YFSETQ. This CDR3 has 15 amino acids. Trimming pared 4 bases from V and 1 base from J, leaving 15 bases between. The CDR3 loop is CASSQTSDGSYEQYF. The CDR3 DNA reads TGCGCCAGCAGCCAGACGTCGGACGGATCCTACGAGCAGTACTTC.

With respect to this clone: This CDR3 is also generated by other DNA sequences in the sample. The genes are TRBV11-2 and TRBJ2-7, with D perhaps TRBD1 (6 bases). CDR3 length: 15 residues. CDR1 and CDR2 from the germline V gene are SGHAT and FQNNGV. The V and J ends lost 3 bases and 1 base respectively, with 13 bases between them. CDR3 residues: CASSFGQGWSYEQYF. As DNA, the CDR3 is TGTGCCAGCAGCTTCGGCCAGGGGTGGTCCTACGAGCAGTACTTC.

The chain recombines TRBV6-1 with TRBJ1-5; unclear D gene. Trimming took off 2 bases at V and 7 bases at J, with 12 bases between the two ends. This CDR3 is 14 amino acids long. Germline lookup yields CDR1 MNHNS and CDR2 SASEGT. CDR3 sequence: CASSEPWGVQPQHF. The CDR3, as DNA: TGTGCCAGCAGTGAACCCTGGGGAGTGCAGCCCCAGCATTTT.

The V and J genes are TRBV7-9 and TRBJ2-2, with unresolved D. Germline V gives CDR1 SEHNR, CDR2 FQNEAQ (reference sequence). The CDR3 is 13 amino acids. V lost 5 bases, J lost 4 bases, and 8 bases lay in between. As DNA, the CDR3 is TGTGCCAGCAGCCCAGACACCACCGGGGAGCTGTTTTTT. Amino acids: CASSPDTTGELFF.

This clone was seen only once. V and J are TRBV4-3 and TRBJ2-1; 7 nucleotides match TRBD2. Trimming at V came to 1 base and at J to 6 bases, leaving 9 bases not matched to a gene. CDR1 is LGHNA, CDR2 YSLEER, per germline. This CDR3 is 16 amino acids long. CDR3 loop: CASSQGGDYASNEQFF. The CDR3, as DNA: TGCGCCAGCAGCCAAGGGGGGGACTATGCCTCCAATGAGCAGTTCTTC.

The chain recombines TRBV27 with TRBJ2-7; D ambiguous. V lost 5 bases and J lost 4, with 15 bases in between. Germline V lookup: CDR1 MNHEY, CDR2 SMNVEV (reference sequence). The CDR3 covers 14 residues. The CDR3 DNA follows: TGTGCCAGCAGTCCCCGTGAAGTTCCTTACGAGCAGTACTTC. Amino acids: CASSPREVPYEQYF.

As for this clone: The identical CDR3 is also encoded by other nucleotide sequences in the sample. The chain joins TRBV27 to TRBJ1-6; TRBD1 agrees at 10 bases. Germline lookup yields CDR1 MNHEY and CDR2 SMNVEV (reference sequence). This CDR3 region has 14 residues. Germline trimming cut 5 bases from V and 10 bases from J; bases unmatched to any gene: 5. CDR3 amino acids: CASSLGTGVSPLHF. CDR3 in DNA: TGTGCCAGCAGTCTCGGGACAGGGGTATCACCCCTCCACTTT.

This chain joins TRBV7-9 and TRBJ2-7; TRBD1 agrees at 9 bases. Losses at the gene ends were 0 bases for V and 4 bases for J; bases not matched to a gene: 4. This CDR3 comprises 15 residues. Per germline, CDR1 SEHNR and CDR2 FQNEAQ (reference sequence). The CDR3 loop is CASSLAQGAKYEQYF. The CDR3 nucleotides are TGTGCCAGCAGCTTAGCACAGGGGGCAAAGTACGAGCAGTACTTC.

This clone was detected once. The same CDR3 can be traced to other DNA sequences in this sample. V gene TRBV5-1 combines with J gene TRBJ2-7, with 10 bases fitting TRBD2. The germline V gene has CDR1 SGHRS and CDR2 YFSETQ. The CDR3 extends over 14 amino acids. The J segment lost 3 bases and the V segment lost 2 bases, leaving 2 bases of the junction unmatched. The CDR3 nucleotides are TGCGCCAGCAGCTTTCTAGCGGGGGACTACGAGCAGTACTTC. It translates to CASSFLAGDYEQYF. The full variable domain, rest sourced from reference TRBV5-1 and TRBJ2-7, is KAGVTQTPRYLIKTRGQQVTLSCSPISGHRSVSWYQQTPGQGLQFLFEYFSETQRNKGNFPGRFSGRQFSNSRSEMNVSTLELGDSALYLCASSFLAGDYEQYFGPGTRLTVT.

V and J are TRBV7-9 and TRBJ2-5; a weak D match, TRBD1 (7 bases). V shed 1 base and J shed 4 bases, with 13 bases lying between them. The CDR3 has 15 residues. Germline-derived CDR1 and CDR2 are SEHNR and FQNEAQ (reference sequence). The CDR3: CASSLVRGDGETQYF. The CDR3 region has the DNA TGTGCCAGCAGCTTAGTCAGGGGGGATGGAGAGACCCAGTACTTC.

The genes are TRBV7-9 and TRBJ1-4, with 8 bases identical to TRBD1. The CDR3 length is 17 residues. CDR1 and CDR2 from the germline V gene are SEHNR and FQNEAQ (reference sequence). V shed 5 bases, J shed 0 bases, and the junction held 8 bases outside the gene matches. CDR3 residues: CASSPGQGYATNEKLFF. The CDR3 coding sequence is TGTGCCAGCAGCCCAGGACAGGGATACGCAACTAATGAAAAACTGTTTTTT.

The V and J genes are TRBV28 and TRBJ1-1, with TRBD1 as a possible D gene (5 bases). CDR1 is MDHEN, CDR2 SYDVKM, per germline. This CDR3 is built from 12 residues. V lost 9 bases, J lost 4 bases, and 12 bases lay in between. The chain's CDR3 is CASTGGGTEAFF. The CDR3, as DNA: TGTGCCAGTACCGGCGGGGGCACTGAAGCTTTCTTT.

This rearrangement joins TRBV28 to TRBJ2-1; D ambiguous. Between the trimmed V and J ends, which lost 7 bases and 0 bases, there was a span of 4 bases. There are 12 residues in the CDR3. The germline V gene has CDR1 MDHEN and CDR2 SYDVKM. CDR3 loop: CASIHSYNEQFF. CDR3 in DNA: TGTGCCAGCATTCACTCCTACAATGAGCAGTTCTTC.

The chain combines TRBV10-2 with TRBJ2-1; perhaps TRBD2 as D (6 bases). The CDR3 has 17 amino acids. Trimming took 2 bases from V and 7 from J, leaving 21 bases between them. Germline CDR1 and CDR2: WSHSY and SAAADI. The CDR3 loop is CASSETQADYQGNEQFF. CDR3 coding DNA: TGCGCCAGCAGTGAGACTCAAGCGGACTACCAAGGAAATGAGCAGTTCTTC.

The chain links TRBV7-2 to TRBJ2-3; D is unresolved. This CDR3 is built from 14 residues. Trimming took off 3 bases at V and 0 bases at J, with 7 bases between the two ends. Germline CDR1 reads SGHTA; CDR2 reads FQGNSA. As DNA, the CDR3 is TGTGCCAGCAGCTTGCGGTTTAGCACAGATACGCAGTATTTT. Amino acid sequence: CASSLRFSTDTQYF. Filled out from reference TRBV7-2 and TRBJ2-3, the complete variable domain reads GAGVSQSPSNKVTEKGKDVELRCDPISGHTALYWYRQSLGQGLEFLIYFQGNSAPDKSGLPSDRFSAERTGGSVSTLTIQRTQQEDSAVYLCASSLRFSTDTQYFGPGTRLTVL.

This chain links TRBV9 with TRBJ2-7, with D possibly being TRBD2 (6 bases). With 0 bases removed from V and 6 bases from J, the gap between germline ends came to 13 bases. This CDR3 comprises 14 residues. Germline loops: CDR1 SGDLS, CDR2 YYNGEE. The CDR3: CASSVAWYGSEQYF. The CDR3, as DNA: TGTGCCAGCAGCGTAGCGTGGTACGGGAGCGAGCAGTACTTC.